A single sample gave rise to the 23 T cell receptor beta chains below, sequenced in a study of blood T cell repertoires in COVID-19. Method: immunoSEQ multiplex PCR; TCRdb's copy keeps in-frame clones and lacks some. The sample holds more than 25,000 clones, roughly 88% seen once. Sequencing used peripheral blood. These receptors all stem from a human donor in a cohort sampled during active COVID-19.

The genes are TRBV6-6 and TRBJ2-7, with 9 positions matching TRBD2. The trim removed 0 bases at V and 7 bases at J, leaving 10 bases unmatched. The CDR3 spans 16 residues. The V gene's germline CDR1 is MNHNY and CDR2 SVGAGI (reference sequence). The CDR3 DNA reads TGTGCCAGCAGTTACTCTTTAGCGGGGGCCCCCTGGGAGCAGTACTTC. Translation: CASSYSLAGAPWEQYF.

This sequence joins TRBV21-1 and TRBJ2-1; the table's D call, TRBD2, was not checked against the DNA. TRBV21-1 is labeled a pseudogene. The CDR3 spans 14 residues. CDR3 in DNA: TGTGCCAGCATCGTAGCGGGGGTTTACAATGAGCAGTTCTTC. The encoded protein is CASIVAGVYNEQFF.

The CDR3 coding sequence is TGTGCCAGCAGTCAACAGCCAACTAATGAAAAACTGTTTTTT. Translation gives CASSQQPTNEKLFF. J is TRBJ1-4 and V is TRBV6-5; D is unclear. CDR1 is MNHEY and CDR2 is SVGAGI in the germline V gene. The V and J ends lost 5 bases and 0 bases respectively, with 7 bases between them. The CDR3 has 14 amino acids.

This chain uses TRBV10-3 with TRBJ1-5; 7 nucleotides agree with TRBD1. This CDR3 is built from 17 residues. The J segment lost 3 bases and the V segment lost 0 bases, leaving 8 bases of the junction unmatched. In germline, CDR1 is ENHRY, CDR2 SYGVKD. CDR3 sequence: CAISESGWGQYNQPQHF. The CDR3 nucleotides read TGTGCCATCAGTGAGTCAGGTTGGGGACAGTACAATCAGCCCCAGCATTTT.

The V and J genes are TRBV7-2 and TRBJ2-7, with D possibly being TRBD2 (5 bases). Germline V gene data show CDR1 as SGHTA and CDR2 as FQGNSA. There are 13 residues in the CDR3. V shed 2 bases and J shed 6 bases, with 11 bases lying between them. This chain's CDR3 is CASSLSSPSEQYF. CDR3 bases: TGTGCCAGCAGCTTATCTAGCCCCAGCGAGCAGTACTTC.

The chain couples TRBV4-1 to TRBJ1-1, with TRBD1 identical over 7 bases. Looked up from germline, CDR1 is MGHRA and CDR2 is YSYEKL. The CDR3 length is 15 residues. Trimming removed 0 bases from V and 3 bases from J; junction bases left unmatched: 4. The CDR3 coding sequence is TGCGCCAGCAGCCAAGATACAGGGGAATACACTGAAGCTTTCTTT. Translation: CASSQDTGEYTEAFF.

This clone appeared a few times. The V call is TRBV7-8, the J call TRBJ1-2; 9 bases fit TRBD1. V lost 5 bases and J lost 5; bases outside the gene matches: 6. Germline V CDR1 and CDR2: SGHVS, FQNEAQ. The CDR3 consists of 14 residues. CDR3 residues: CASSLDRGGYGYTF. DNA of the CDR3: TGTGCCAGCAGCCTGGACAGGGGAGGGTATGGCTACACCTTC. The full variable domain, completed using reference TRBV7-8 and TRBJ1-2, is GAGVSQSPRYKVAKRGQDVALRCDPISGHVSLFWYQQALGQGPEFLTYFQNEAQLDKSGLPSDRFFAERPEGSVSTLKIQRTQQEDSAVYLCASSLDRGGYGYTFGSGTRLTVV.

This chain uses TRBV11-2 with TRBJ2-1; 9 nucleotides agree with TRBD2. CDR1 and CDR2 (germline): SGHAT, FQNNGV. The junction had 8 bases not matched to a gene; V was cut back by 1 base and J by 7 bases. CDR3 size: 16 residues. CDR3 in DNA: TGTGCCAGCAGCTTAGGAGCGGGGGGCCCCGGGAATGAGCAGTTCTTC. This gives the protein CASSLGAGGPGNEQFF. The full variable domain, rest sourced from reference TRBV11-2 and TRBJ2-1, is EAGVAQSPRYKIIEKRQSVAFWCNPISGHATLYWYQQILGQGPKLLIQFQNNGVVDDSQLPKDRFSAERLKGVDSTLKIQPAKLEDSAVYLCASSLGAGGPGNEQFFGPGTRLTVL.

The V gene is TRBV10-2, the J gene TRBJ1-2, with no clear D. With 0 bases removed from V and 8 bases from J, the gap between germline ends came to 13 bases. CDR1 and CDR2 (germline): WSHSY, SAAADI. This CDR3 has 14 residues. CDR3 DNA sequence: TGCGCCAGCAGTGAGTCGGGCCTTGGGAGAGGCTACACCTTC. It codes for CASSESGLGRGYTF.

In nucleotides, the CDR3 is TGCGCCAGCAGCCAAGGAGTTGCGCAGGGTAACTCACCCCTCCACTTT. It is translated as CASSQGVAQGNSPLHF. V usage is TRBV4-3 and J usage is TRBJ1-6, with TRBD1 as a possible D gene (5 bases). Germline lookup yields CDR1 LGHNA and CDR2 YSLEER. The CDR3 sequence is 16 residues long. Trimming cost V 1 base and J 10 bases, with 17 bases left between them.

The V call is TRBV12-5, the J call TRBJ2-5; 8 bases are shared with TRBD1. The CDR3 sequence is 13 residues long. Germline CDR1 LGHNT, CDR2 FRNRAP. The V gene end was trimmed by 5 bases and the J gene end by 5 bases; junction bases not matched to a gene: 4. CDR3 sequence: CASGQDREETQYF. The CDR3 coding sequence is TGTGCTAGTGGTCAGGACAGGGAGGAGACCCAGTACTTC.

The gene calls are TRBV10-1 and TRBJ2-1; TRBD1 matches 9 bases. The germline V gene encodes CDR1 WNHNN and CDR2 SYGVQD (reference sequence). The CDR3 is made up of 13 amino acids. Trimming took 9 bases from V and 5 from J; bases not matched to a gene: 5. CDR3 in amino acids: CASGTGNNNEQFF. The CDR3 DNA is TGCGCCAGTGGGACAGGGAATAACAATGAGCAGTTCTTC.

The V and J genes are TRBV19 and TRBJ2-7, with D maybe TRBD1 (6 bases). The CDR3 contains 16 residues. The V gene's germline CDR1 is LNHDA and CDR2 SQIVND (reference sequence). V was pared by 3 bases and J by 0 bases, with 15 bases between. CDR3: CASSIGRGMSSYEQYF. Here the CDR3 DNA reads TGTGCCAGTAGTATTGGTAGGGGGATGAGCTCCTACGAGCAGTACTTC.

Only a few counts were recorded for this clone. The genes are TRBV7-9 and TRBJ1-1, with no clear D. Germline V lookup: CDR1 SEHNR, CDR2 FQNEAQ (reference sequence). V lost 1 base and J lost 5, with 14 bases in between. The CDR3 covers 15 residues. The CDR3 DNA follows: TGTGCCAGCAGCTTAGACCCCGGGGTGGGTACTGAAGCTTTCTTT. Its protein is CASSLDPGVGTEAFF.

V usage is TRBV27 and J usage is TRBJ2-3, with a possible D match to TRBD1 (5 bases). Germline values: CDR1 MNHEY, CDR2 SMNVEV (reference sequence). There are 13 residues in the CDR3. The ends were cut back, 1 base at V and 3 bases at J, with 5 bases in the middle. CDR3 region: CASSLYRTDTQYF. The CDR3 DNA sequence: TGTGCCAGCAGTTTATACAGGACAGATACGCAGTATTTT.

This chain links TRBV19 with TRBJ1-3, with D uncertain. Germline CDR1 and CDR2: LNHDA and SQIVND (reference sequence). The CDR3 has 15 residues. Between the trimmed V and J ends, which lost 3 bases and 1 base, there was a span of 10 bases. CDR3: CASSIGTGSGNTIYF. Written as DNA, the CDR3 is TGTGCCAGTAGTATCGGCACGGGATCTGGAAACACCATATATTTT.

The chain uses TRBV29-1 and TRBJ2-3; D is perhaps TRBD1 (6 bases). CDR1 SQVTM and CDR2 ANQGSEA come from the germline V gene. The CDR3 length is 12 residues. The CDR3 DNA reads TGCAGTATCTTGGGGGCCACAGATACGCAGTATTTT. Translating it yields CSILGATDTQYF.

V and J are TRBV7-2 and TRBJ1-6; D may be TRBD1 (6 bases). Germline V lookup: CDR1 SGHTA, CDR2 FQGNSA. Trimming cost V 1 base and J 3 bases, with 10 bases left between them. The CDR3 is 16 amino acids. This CDR3 reads CASSLGGPIYNSPLHF. CDR3 in DNA: TGTGCCAGCAGCTTAGGGGGGCCCATCTATAATTCACCCCTCCACTTT.

The chain uses TRBV7-2 and TRBJ2-3; TRBD1 might be the D (5 bases). The germline CDR1 and CDR2 sequences are SGHTA and FQGNSA. The ends were cut back, 2 bases at V and 5 bases at J, with 8 bases in the middle. The CDR3 totals 13 residues. DNA for the CDR3: TGTGCCAGCAGCTTATCCAGGGTAGATACGCAGTATTTT. Translation gives CASSLSRVDTQYF. The full variable domain, its missing parts supplied by reference TRBV7-2 and TRBJ2-3, is GAGVSQSPSNKVTEKGKDVELRCDPISGHTALYWYRQSLGQGLEFLIYFQGNSAPDKSGLPSDRFSAERTGGSVSTLTIQRTQQEDSAVYLCASSLSRVDTQYFGPGTRLTVL.

There are a few counts of this clone. The V and J genes are TRBV9 and TRBJ2-7; 9 nucleotides agree with TRBD1. The V segment lost 2 bases and the J segment 9 bases; nucleotides outside the gene matches: 9. Per the germline V gene, CDR1 is SGDLS and CDR2 is YYNGEE. The CDR3 length is 14 residues. The CDR3 sequence is CASSVDRGYEGQYF. The CDR3 coding sequence is TGTGCCAGCAGCGTGGACAGGGGATATGAGGGGCAGTACTTC. The variable domain in full, completed from reference TRBV9 and TRBJ2-7, reads DSGVTQTPKHLITATGQRVTLRCSPRSGDLSVYWYQQSLDQGLQFLIQYYNGEERAKGNILERFSAQQFPDLHSELNLSSLELGDSALYFCASSVDRGYEGQYFGPGTRLTVT.

V is TRBV28 and J is TRBJ2-7; tentatively, D is TRBD1 (6 bases). The CDR3 sequence is 13 residues long. Trimming left V 6 bases short and J 5 bases short, with 14 bases between. Germline loops: CDR1 MDHEN, CDR2 SYDVKM. CDR3 sequence: CASRDPGDDEQYF. The CDR3 coding sequence is TGTGCCAGCAGAGATCCAGGGGACGACGAGCAGTACTTC.

The chain joins TRBV10-2 to TRBJ2-2, with D perhaps TRBD2 (5 bases). This CDR3 has 16 residues. Looked up from germline, CDR1 is WSHSY and CDR2 is SAAADI. Trimming removed 8 bases at V and 4 bases at J, with 20 bases between. The CDR3 reads CASFSLKAAGTGELFF. The CDR3 bases are TGCGCCAGCTTCTCCCTCAAGGCGGCGGGCACCGGGGAGCTGTTTTTT.

The CDR3, as DNA: TGTGCCAGCAGTTCACCCGGACTAGCGGGTAGCTCCTACGAGCAGTACTTC. Translating gives CASSSPGLAGSSYEQYF. This chain joins TRBV28 and TRBJ2-7; TRBD2 matches 11 bases. The CDR3 runs to 17 residues. Germline loops: CDR1 MDHEN, CDR2 SYDVKM. Unmatched junction bases numbered 8, after V lost 4 bases and J lost 0 bases.